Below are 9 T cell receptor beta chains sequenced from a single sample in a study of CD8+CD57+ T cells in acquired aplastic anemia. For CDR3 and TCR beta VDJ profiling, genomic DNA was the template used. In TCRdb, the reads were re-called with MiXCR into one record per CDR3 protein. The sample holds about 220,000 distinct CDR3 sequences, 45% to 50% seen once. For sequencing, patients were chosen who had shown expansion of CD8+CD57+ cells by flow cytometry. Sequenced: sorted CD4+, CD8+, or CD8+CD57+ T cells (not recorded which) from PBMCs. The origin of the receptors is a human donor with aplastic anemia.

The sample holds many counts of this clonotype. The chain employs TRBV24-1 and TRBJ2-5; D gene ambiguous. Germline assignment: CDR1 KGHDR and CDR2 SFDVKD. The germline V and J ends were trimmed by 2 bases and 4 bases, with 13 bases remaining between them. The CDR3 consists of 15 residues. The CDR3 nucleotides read TGTGCCACCAGTGATTCTTACGATAAAGGAGAGACCCAGTACTTC. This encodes CATSDSYDKGETQYF.

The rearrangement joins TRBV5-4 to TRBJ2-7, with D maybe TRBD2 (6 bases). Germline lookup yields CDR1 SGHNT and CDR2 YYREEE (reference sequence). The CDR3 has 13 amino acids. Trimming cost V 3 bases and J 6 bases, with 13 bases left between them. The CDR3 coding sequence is TGTGCCAGCAGCTGGGACTTAGTATCCGAGCAGTACTTC. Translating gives CASSWDLVSEQYF. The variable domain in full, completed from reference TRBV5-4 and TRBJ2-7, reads ETGVTQSPTHLIKTRGQQVTLRCSSQSGHNTVSWYQQALGQGPQFIFQYYREEENGRGNFPPRFSGLQFPNYSSELNVNALELDDSALYLCASSWDLVSEQYFGPGTRLTVT.

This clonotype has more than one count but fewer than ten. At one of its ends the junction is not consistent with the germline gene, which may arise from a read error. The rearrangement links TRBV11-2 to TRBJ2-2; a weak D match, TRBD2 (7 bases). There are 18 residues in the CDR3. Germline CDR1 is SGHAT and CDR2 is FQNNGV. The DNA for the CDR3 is TGTGCCAGCAGCTTAGGCTTGCGGGGGCCGGTAGTTACCGGGGAGCTGCTTTTT. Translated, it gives CASSLGLRGPVVTGELLF.

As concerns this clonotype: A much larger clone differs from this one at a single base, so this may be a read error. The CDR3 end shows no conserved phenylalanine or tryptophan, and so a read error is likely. The CDR3 DNA reads TGTGCCAGCAGCCGACAGGGCTGGGCTCAGCCCCAGCATCTT. As protein: CASSRQGWAQPQHL. The rearrangement uses TRBV5-8 and TRBJ1-5, with TRBD1 identical over 7 bases. After removal of 4 bases from V and 6 bases from J, the junction contained 7 bases not matched to a gene. CDR3 length equals 14 residues. Looked up from germline, CDR1 is SGHTS and CDR2 is YDEGEE.

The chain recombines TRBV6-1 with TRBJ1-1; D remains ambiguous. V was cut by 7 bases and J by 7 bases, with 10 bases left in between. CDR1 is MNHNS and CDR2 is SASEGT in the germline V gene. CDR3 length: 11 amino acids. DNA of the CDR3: TGTGCCAGCAATCCCCGTTATGAAGCTTTCTTT. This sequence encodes CASNPRYEAFF.

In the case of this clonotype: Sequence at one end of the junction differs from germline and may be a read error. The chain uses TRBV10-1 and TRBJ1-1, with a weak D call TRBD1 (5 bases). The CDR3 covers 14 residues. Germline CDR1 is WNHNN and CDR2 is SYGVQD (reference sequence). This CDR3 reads CASSPGTENSEAFF. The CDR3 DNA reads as TGCGCCAGCAGCCCCGGGACCGAGAATAGTGAAGCCTTCTTT.

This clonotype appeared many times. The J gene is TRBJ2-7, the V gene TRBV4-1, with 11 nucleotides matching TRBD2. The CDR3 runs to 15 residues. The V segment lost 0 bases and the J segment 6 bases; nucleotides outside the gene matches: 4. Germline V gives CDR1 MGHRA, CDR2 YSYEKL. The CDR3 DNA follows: TGCGCCAGCAGCCAAGAAGGGACTAGCGGAGTCGAGCAGTACTTC. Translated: CASSQEGTSGVEQYF.

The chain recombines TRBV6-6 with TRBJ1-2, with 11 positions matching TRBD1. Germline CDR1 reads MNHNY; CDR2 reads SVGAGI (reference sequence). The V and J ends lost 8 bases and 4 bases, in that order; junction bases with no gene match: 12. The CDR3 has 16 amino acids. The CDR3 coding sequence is TGTGCCAGCGGAGGGACAGGGGGGACAGGGAGCTATGGCTACACCTTC. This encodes CASGGTGGTGSYGYTF.

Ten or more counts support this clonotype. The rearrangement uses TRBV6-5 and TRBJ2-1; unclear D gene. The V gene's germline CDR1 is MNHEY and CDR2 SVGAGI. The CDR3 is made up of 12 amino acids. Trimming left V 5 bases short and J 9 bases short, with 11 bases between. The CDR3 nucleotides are TGTGCCAGCAGTGACAATTTAGTTGAGCAGTTCTTC. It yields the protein CASSDNLVEQFF.